This T cell receptor (beta chain) was sequenced for a study of Ad26.COV2.S vaccination and SARS-CoV-2 variants. Study-wide points: Similar non-spike TCR breadth was observed in recipients of vaccine and of placebo.

For this clone: Its antigen is still unknown.

Data came from immunoSEQ multiplex PCR; TCRdb stores just in-frame clones and leaves some out. The sample shows hundreds of thousands of clones, about 89% of them seen only once. Per the germline V gene, CDR1 is LNHDA and CDR2 is SQIVND (reference sequence). The CDR3 consists of 13 residues. V was pared by 3 bases and J by 6 bases, with 11 bases between. Treatment noted: 15 to 20 received Ad26.COV2.S at low or high dose, single or two shots; five or six received placebo; per-sample allocation not given. Following the first vaccine or placebo injection, samples were taken on day 63. In Boston, the donor was an adult between 18-55 years of age.

The clonotype was recovered from a person aged 18-60 years who received the Ad26.COV2.S COVID-19 vaccine or a placebo. J is TRBJ1-1 and V is TRBV19; D is undetermined. Sequenced here: peripheral blood, sampled in a trial of Ad26.COV2.S vaccine versus placebo. The DNA for the CDR3 is TGTGCCAGTAGTATGGTACGGGCGGCTGAAGCTTTCTTT. This gives the protein CASSMVRAAEAFF.